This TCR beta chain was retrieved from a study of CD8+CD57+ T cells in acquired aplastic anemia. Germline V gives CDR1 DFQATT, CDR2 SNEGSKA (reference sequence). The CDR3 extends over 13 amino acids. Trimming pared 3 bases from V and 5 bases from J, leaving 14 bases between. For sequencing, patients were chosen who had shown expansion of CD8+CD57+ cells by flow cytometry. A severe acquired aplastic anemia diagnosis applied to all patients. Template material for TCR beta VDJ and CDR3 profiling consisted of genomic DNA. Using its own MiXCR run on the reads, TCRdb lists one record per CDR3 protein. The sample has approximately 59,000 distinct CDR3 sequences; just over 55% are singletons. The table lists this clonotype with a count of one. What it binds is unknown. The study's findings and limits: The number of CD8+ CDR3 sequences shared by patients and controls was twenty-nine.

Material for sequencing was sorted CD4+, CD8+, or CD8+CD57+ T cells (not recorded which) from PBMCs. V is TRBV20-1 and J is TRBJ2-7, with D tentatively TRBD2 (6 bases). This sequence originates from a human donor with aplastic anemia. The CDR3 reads CSASPGTGDEQYF. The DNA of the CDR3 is TGCAGTGCTAGTCCGGGGACTGGGGACGAGCAGTACTTC.